There are a few counts of the clone carrying this TCR beta chain. Its antigen remains unknown. This CDR3 comprises 15 residues. Germline V lookup: CDR1 MNHNY, CDR2 SVGAGI (reference sequence). Trimming took 5 bases from V and 4 from J; bases not matched to a gene: 4. TCRbeta libraries averaged around 41,000 productive templates per sample. Method: immunoSEQ multiplex PCR; TCRdb's copy keeps in-frame clones and lacks some. The sample lists 10,000 to 15,000 clones; around 90% were seen once. The record originates from a study of STAT3 mutations in large granular lymphocyte leukemia. Overall study context: Around two fifths of treated T-LGLL patients showed hematologic response to immunosuppression.

Study conclusions and caveats: Some patients had persisting codominant clonotypes that could mask small clones. Every T-cell large granular lymphocyte leukemia patient had at least one immunodominant TCR beta clonotype.

Sequenced: peripheral blood mononuclear cells. This chain links TRBV6-6 with TRBJ2-2; 10 bases line up with TRBD1. The sequence came from a man aged 35 to 55 with T-cell large granular lymphocyte leukemia. Some clones in this sample may be carry-over from other donors' samples. CDR3 sequence reads: CASSKDRGSTGELFF. The CDR3 region has the DNA TGTGCCAGCAGTAAGGACAGGGGGAGCACCGGGGAGCTGTTTTTT.